These 15 T cell receptor beta chains came from one sample sequenced in a study of shared clonotypes between healthy human individuals. Sequencing was performed with immunoSEQ multiplex PCR; in TCRdb, only in-frame clones are kept and a portion is missing. The table shows about 1 million clones, with about four fifths occurring only once. The sample consisted of memory CD4+ T cells from PBMCs. Subset of the sample: CD45RA-negative fraction. The source is a man between 18 and 29 years old in good health. Some clones in this sample may be carry-over from other donors' samples.

This clone is termed medium-sized. The chain has TRBV27 and TRBJ2-7, with 10 bases lining up with TRBD1. J was trimmed by 1 base and V by 6 bases; bases with no gene match: 0. This CDR3 contains 13 residues. The germline gives CDR1 MNHEY, CDR2 SMNVEV (reference sequence). The CDR3 region is CASRGQGSYEQYF. DNA for the CDR3: TGTGCCAGCAGGGGACAGGGGTCCTACGAGCAGTACTTC.

There are a few counts of this clone. The chain uses TRBV4-2 and TRBJ2-2, with 9 bases that match TRBD2. Germline-derived CDR1 and CDR2 are LGHNA and YNFKEQ. J gave up 7 bases and V 3 bases, and 12 bases lay outside the gene matches. The length of the CDR3 is 17 residues. CDR3 nucleotide sequence: TGTGCCAGCAGCCAGTCACGCGGGAGGGCCTCGGTCGGGGAGCTGTTTTTT. Residues: CASSQSRGRASVGELFF.

The chain has TRBV7-3 and TRBJ2-5; D uncertain. Trimming took off 3 bases at V and 11 bases at J, with 16 bases between the two ends. The CDR3 length is 13 residues. CDR1 and CDR2 from the germline V gene are SGHTA and FQGTGA. CDR3 sequence reads: CASSFTPRSEQYF. The CDR3 coding sequence is TGTGCCAGCAGCTTCACACCCCGGAGTGAGCAGTACTTC.

This clone has just a few counts. The same CDR3 also results from other DNA sequences found in this sample. The chain combines TRBV19 with TRBJ1-1; the D is unclear. This CDR3 comprises 14 residues. The V gene's germline CDR1 is LNHDA and CDR2 SQIVND (reference sequence). V lost 3 bases, J lost 4 bases, and 12 bases lay in between. CDR3 in amino acids: CASSMGALGTEAFF. The DNA for the CDR3 is TGTGCCAGTAGTATGGGCGCCCTTGGCACTGAAGCTTTCTTT.

This clone was detected once. V gene TRBV5-4 combines with J gene TRBJ2-1; weak D call: TRBD1 (5 bases). Germline CDR1 is SGHNT and CDR2 is YYREEE (reference sequence). This CDR3 spans 14 amino acids. V lost 3 bases, J lost 7 bases, and 14 bases lay in between. This CDR3 reads CASSSGPPGNEQFF. The CDR3 DNA reads TGTGCCAGCAGCTCCGGTCCACCAGGGAATGAGCAGTTCTTC. Full variable domain (rest looked up from reference TRBV5-4 and TRBJ2-1): ETGVTQSPTHLIKTRGQQVTLRCSSQSGHNTVSWYQQALGQGPQFIFQYYREEENGRGNFPPRFSGLQFPNYSSELNVNALELDDSALYLCASSSGPPGNEQFFGPGTRLTVL.

The chain carries TRBV6-6 and TRBJ1-1; D uncertain. The germline gives CDR1 MNHNY, CDR2 SVGAGI (reference sequence). With 7 bases removed from V and 5 bases from J, the gap between germline ends came to 14 bases. CDR3 length equals 13 residues. CDR3 coding DNA: TGTGCCAGCACGGAACAAACGGGAACTGAAGCTTTCTTT. It specifies CASTEQTGTEAFF.

The chain carries TRBV7-8 and TRBJ2-1; 9 bases agree with TRBD2. The germline gives CDR1 SGHVS, CDR2 FQNEAQ. The V segment lost 2 bases and the J segment 4 bases; nucleotides outside the gene matches: 3. There are 15 residues in the CDR3. The CDR3 DNA follows: TGTGCCAGCAGCTTATTAGCGGGAGTATACAATGAGCAGTTCTTC. It translates to CASSLLAGVYNEQFF.

Only one count was recorded for this clone. This sequence joins TRBV4-1 and TRBJ1-2; 9 nucleotides agree with TRBD1. This CDR3 is built from 15 residues. Germline values: CDR1 MGHRA, CDR2 YSYEKL. V trimming: 4 bases; J trimming: 3 bases; junction bases outside the gene matches: 6. The DNA for the CDR3 is TGCGCCAGCAGCCTGTCCCGGGACAGGGACTATGGCTACACCTTC. Its protein product is CASSLSRDRDYGYTF.

The V gene is TRBV7-9, the J gene TRBJ1-4, with D maybe TRBD1 (5 bases). Germline V gene sequence: CDR1 SEHNR, CDR2 FQNEAQ (reference sequence). Trimming left V 1 base short and J 7 bases short, with 10 bases between. The CDR3 has 14 residues. The CDR3 loop is CASSLVGRGEKLFF. CDR3 DNA sequence: TGTGCCAGCAGCTTAGTTGGAAGGGGTGAAAAACTGTTTTTT. Full variable domain (remainder filled in from reference TRBV7-9 and TRBJ1-4): DTGVSQNPRHKITKRGQNVTFRCDPISEHNRLYWYRQTLGQGPEFLTYFQNEAQLEKSRLLSDRFSAERPKGSFSTLEIQRTEQGDSAMYLCASSLVGRGEKLFFGSGTQLSVL.

The chain joins TRBV5-1 to TRBJ2-3; D is ambiguous. CDR1 is SGHRS and CDR2 is YFSETQ in the germline V gene. Trimming left V 4 bases short and J 0 bases short, with 12 bases between. This CDR3 has 15 amino acids. CDR3 sequence: CASSPPQRSTDTQYF. The CDR3 nucleotides read TGCGCCAGCAGCCCCCCCCAACGGAGCACAGATACGCAGTATTTT. Full variable domain (remainder filled in from reference TRBV5-1 and TRBJ2-3): KAGVTQTPRYLIKTRGQQVTLSCSPISGHRSVSWYQQTPGQGLQFLFEYFSETQRNKGNFPGRFSGRQFSNSRSEMNVSTLELGDSALYLCASSPPQRSTDTQYFGPGTRLTVL.

Remarks on this clone: This specimen includes other DNA sequences encoding the same CDR3. In DNA form, the CDR3 reads TGTGCCAGCAGGCCAGCCTCTGGGGCCAACGTCCTGACTTTC. Protein sequence: CASRPASGANVLTF. The V call is TRBV28, the J call TRBJ2-6; unclear D gene. V lost 6 bases and J 0 bases, leaving 6 bases between the germline ends. The V gene's germline CDR1 is MDHEN and CDR2 SYDVKM. The CDR3 has 14 residues.

The chain uses TRBV2 and TRBJ2-7; a possible D gene is TRBD2 (6 bases). This CDR3 comprises 15 residues. V lost 3 bases, J lost 2 bases, and 14 bases lay in between. The germline CDR1 and CDR2 sequences are SNHLY and FYNNEI. As DNA, the CDR3 is TGTGCCAGCAGTGATTTCGACGGAGGGGCCTACGAGCAGTACTTC. Protein sequence: CASSDFDGGAYEQYF.

V and J are TRBV5-6 and TRBJ2-4; a possible D gene is TRBD1 (5 bases). Germline assignment: CDR1 SGHDT and CDR2 YYEEEE. Trimming cost V 0 bases and J 7 bases, with 14 bases left between them. The CDR3 loop spans 15 amino acids. The CDR3 here is CASSLERQGINIQYF. CDR3 DNA sequence: TGTGCCAGCAGCTTGGAGAGGCAGGGTATCAACATTCAGTACTTC.

This clone was observed once. The rearrangement joins TRBV5-1 to TRBJ2-1; 7 bases agree with TRBD2. Unmatched junction bases numbered 10, after V lost 3 bases and J lost 7 bases. CDR1 is SGHRS, CDR2 YFSETQ, per germline. This CDR3 has 15 residues. The CDR3 DNA reads as TGCGCCAGCAGCTCGACTAGCCCCACCGGAAATGAGCAGTTCTTC. Protein sequence: CASSSTSPTGNEQFF. The variable domain in full, with the rest retrieved from reference TRBV5-1 and TRBJ2-1, is KAGVTQTPRYLIKTRGQQVTLSCSPISGHRSVSWYQQTPGQGLQFLFEYFSETQRNKGNFPGRFSGRQFSNSRSEMNVSTLELGDSALYLCASSSTSPTGNEQFFGPGTRLTVL.

The chain recombines TRBV4-2 with TRBJ2-5; D is perhaps TRBD2 (6 bases). Germline values: CDR1 LGHNA, CDR2 YNFKEQ. The CDR3 consists of 18 residues. V was cut by 4 bases and J by 0 bases, with 21 bases left in between. CDR3 amino acids: CASSPRPSWRDHQETQYF. DNA for the CDR3: TGTGCCAGCAGCCCGCGACCTTCATGGCGGGACCACCAAGAGACCCAGTACTTC.